This entry lists 9 T cell receptor beta chains sequenced from one sample in a study of human thymus T cells. Resections obtained during corrective heart surgery supplied the thymus tissue. The repertoire was sequenced with immunoSEQ multiplex PCR; TCRdb's copy has only in-frame clones and lacks some. The data show roughly 120,000 clones, around 94% seen once. The sequenced sample was thymus tissue. All receptors derive from a boy younger than two with a congenital heart defect but otherwise immunologically healthy.

This chain connects TRBV7-2 to TRBJ2-5, with D possibly called TRBD1 or TRBD2 (6 bases each). The germline V gene encodes CDR1 SGHTA and CDR2 FQGNSA. The CDR3 covers 14 residues. Trimming took off 0 bases at V and 7 bases at J, with 12 bases between the two ends. The CDR3 coding sequence is TGTGCCAGCAGCTTAGCACGGGGGCGCGGGACCCAGTACTTC. Translation: CASSLARGRGTQYF.

This chain links TRBV9 with TRBJ1-6; 7 bases fit TRBD1. CDR3 length: 17 amino acids. V was pared by 3 bases and J by 0 bases, with 6 bases of the junction left unmatched. Per the germline V gene, CDR1 is SGDLS and CDR2 is YYNGEE. CDR3 coding DNA: TGTGCCAGCAGCGCCAAGGACAGGTTCTCCTATAATTCACCCCTCCACTTT. Protein: CASSAKDRFSYNSPLHF.

This clone was recorded once. This CDR3 is CASSPGAGNTIYF. The CDR3 nucleotides are TGTGCCAGCAGTCCAGGGGCTGGAAACACCATATATTTT. This chain joins TRBV5-6 and TRBJ1-3, with TRBD1 as a possible D gene (6 bases). V shed 5 bases and J shed 2 bases, with 8 bases lying between them. CDR1 SGHDT and CDR2 YYEEEE come from the germline V gene. The CDR3 sequence is 13 residues long.

Note on this clone: This same CDR3 is encoded by further DNA sequences in the sample. The chain is built from TRBV5-6 and TRBJ2-1; D may be TRBD2 (6 bases). Germline V lookup: CDR1 SGHDT, CDR2 YYEEEE. The CDR3 extends over 14 amino acids. V was clipped by 0 bases and J by 4 bases, with 8 bases between them. CDR3 DNA: TGTGCCAGCAGCTTGGTTGGGGGGTACAATGAGCAGTTCTTC. Residues: CASSLVGGYNEQFF.

CDR3 protein: CASSYGDGDGQFF. The CDR3 DNA sequence: TGTGCCAGCAGTTATGGGGATGGGGACGGGCAGTTCTTC. The chain carries TRBV5-6 and TRBJ2-1, with D possibly called TRBD1 or TRBD2 (5 bases each). Germline CDR1 reads SGHDT; CDR2 reads YYEEEE. There are 13 residues in the CDR3. V dropped 5 bases and J dropped 12 bases, with 18 bases sitting between them.

This clone was observed a few times. The gene calls are TRBV10-3 and TRBJ1-2; D ambiguous. This CDR3 is built from 14 residues. CDR1 and CDR2 (germline): ENHRY, SYGVKD. V was clipped by 7 bases and J by 2 bases, with 14 bases between them. The CDR3 loop is CAITQNRPNYGYTF. The CDR3 coding sequence is TGTGCCATCACCCAGAACCGACCCAACTATGGCTACACCTTC.

V usage is TRBV19 and J usage is TRBJ2-2; D is uncertain. Per germline, CDR1 LNHDA and CDR2 SQIVND (reference sequence). V lost 0 bases and J lost 1, with 0 bases in between. CDR3 length: 13 amino acids. The CDR3 is CASSIENTGELFF. The CDR3 DNA reads as TGTGCCAGTAGTATAGAGAACACCGGGGAGCTGTTTTTT.

The chain couples TRBV5-8 to TRBJ1-2; 7 nucleotides agree with TRBD1. CDR1 is SGHTS and CDR2 is YDEGEE in the germline V gene. CDR3 length: 14 residues. J was trimmed by 4 bases and V by 6 bases; bases with no gene match: 9. Here the CDR3 reads CASTLTGDGYGYTF. CDR3 nucleotide sequence: TGTGCCAGCACCCTCACAGGGGATGGCTATGGCTACACCTTC. Variable domain in full (rest from reference TRBV5-8 and TRBJ1-2): EAGVTQSPTHLIKTRGQQATLRCSPISGHTSVYWYQQALGLGLQFLLWYDEGEERNRGNFPPRFSGRQFPNYSSELNVNALELEDSALYLCASTLTGDGYGYTFGSGTRLTVV.

This rearrangement joins TRBV5-1 to TRBJ2-3, with 14 nucleotides matching TRBD2. Per the germline V gene, CDR1 is SGHRS and CDR2 is YFSETQ. The CDR3 totals 16 residues. The V gene end was trimmed by 4 bases and the J gene end by 10 bases; junction bases not matched to a gene: 11. The CDR3 sequence: CASSRGLAGALGAQYF. DNA for the CDR3: TGCGCCAGCAGCCGGGGACTAGCGGGGGCCCTAGGCGCGCAGTATTTT. Combining the CDR3 with reference TRBV5-1 and TRBJ2-3 gives the whole variable domain KAGVTQTPRYLIKTRGQQVTLSCSPISGHRSVSWYQQTPGQGLQFLFEYFSETQRNKGNFPGRFSGRQFSNSRSEMNVSTLELGDSALYLCASSRGLAGALGAQYFGPGTRLTVL.